This T cell receptor (beta chain) was captured in a study of T cells in Graves' hyperthyroidism and ophthalmopathy. At least ten counts were recorded for this clonotype. The antigen is unknown. No ophthalmopathy progression within 18 months constituted stable Graves' hyperthyroidism. The hyperthyroidism was newly diagnosed and had lasted under 2 months; the patients were aged 18 to 65. Patients were excluded for uncontrolled infection, other autoimmune disease, pregnancy or lactation. Points from the study as a whole: Median prediction lead before ophthalmopathy onset was 6 to 8 months with the model.

Germline V lookup: CDR1 SGHDT, CDR2 YYEEEE. After removal of 0 bases from V and 2 bases from J, the junction contained 7 bases not matched to a gene. The CDR3 loop spans 16 amino acids. Amplification yielded TCR beta CDR3 regions, with RNA transcripts as the source. HTBI primers drove first-round RT-PCR of the TCR CDR3. Via MiXCR, TCRdb re-called the multiplex PCR reads, giving one row per CDR3 protein. The sample has over 45,000 distinct CDR3 sequences, about 52% seen once. The specimen was peripheral blood or thyroid tissue (not recorded which). This clonotype originated in a woman aged 50 to 65 with Graves' hyperthyroidism. The chain combines TRBV5-6 with TRBJ2-7, with 8 positions matching TRBD1. CDR3 sequence: CASSLDGQGSAYEQYF. The CDR3 nucleotides are TGTGCCAGCAGCTTGGACGGACAGGGTAGTGCCTACGAGCAGTACTTC.